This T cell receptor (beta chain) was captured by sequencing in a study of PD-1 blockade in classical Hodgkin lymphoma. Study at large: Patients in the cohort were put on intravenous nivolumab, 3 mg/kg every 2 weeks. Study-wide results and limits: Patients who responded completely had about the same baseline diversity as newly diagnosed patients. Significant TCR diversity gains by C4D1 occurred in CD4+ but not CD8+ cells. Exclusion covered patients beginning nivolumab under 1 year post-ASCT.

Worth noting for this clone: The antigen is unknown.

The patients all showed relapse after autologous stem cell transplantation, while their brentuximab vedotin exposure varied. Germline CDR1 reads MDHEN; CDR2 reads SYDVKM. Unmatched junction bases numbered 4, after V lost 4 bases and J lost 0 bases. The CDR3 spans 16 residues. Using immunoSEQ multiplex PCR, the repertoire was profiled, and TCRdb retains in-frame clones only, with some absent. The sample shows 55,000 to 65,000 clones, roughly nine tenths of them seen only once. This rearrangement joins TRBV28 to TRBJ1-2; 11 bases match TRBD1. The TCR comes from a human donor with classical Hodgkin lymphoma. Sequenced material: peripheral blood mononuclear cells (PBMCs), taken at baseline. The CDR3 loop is CASSSGQGASNYGYTF. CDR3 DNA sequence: TGTGCCAGCAGTTCCGGACAGGGGGCTTCTAACTATGGCTACACCTTC.